Presented here are 10 T cell receptor beta chains from one specimen sequenced in a study of CD8 T cells in ankylosing spondylitis. Study-wide results and limits: A TCR beta motif made of fewer than ten highly homologous variants seemed typical of ankylosing spondylitis blood.

Using its own MiXCR run on the 5' RACE reads, TCRdb lists one record per CDR3 protein. The table includes hundreds of thousands of distinct CDR3 sequences, about 10% detected once. Which antigens these TCRs recognize remains unknown. Sequenced material: blood, either unsorted or a sorted T cell fraction (not recorded which). The receptor source for this set is a male donor with ankylosing spondylitis.

The V and J genes are TRBV29-1 and TRBJ1-4; D unresolved. The CDR3 contains 14 residues. V was shortened by 6 bases and J by 10 bases, with 21 bases between the two germline ends. Per germline, CDR1 SQVTM and CDR2 ANQGSEA. The chain's CDR3 is CSVRTGSLAGKLFF. DNA of the CDR3: TGCAGCGTGCGTACCGGAAGCCTAGCTGGAAAACTGTTTTTT.

This sequence joins TRBV20-1 and TRBJ1-6; D gene ambiguous. CDR1 and CDR2 from the germline V gene are DFQATT and SNEGSKA (reference sequence). The CDR3 sequence is 13 residues long. Trimming removed 6 bases from V and 4 bases from J, with 10 bases in between. The CDR3 DNA is TGCAGTGCGAGGGATGGTTATAATTCACCCCTCCACTTT. It codes for CSARDGYNSPLHF.

V is TRBV20-1 and J is TRBJ1-2; no firm D call. Trimming left V 0 bases short and J 4 bases short, with 15 bases between. CDR3 length equals 15 residues. Germline assignment: CDR1 DFQATT and CDR2 SNEGSKA (reference sequence). The CDR3 region has the DNA TGCAGTGCTAGAGATCAGCGTGCGGGGTTCTATGGCTACACCTTC. Its translation: CSARDQRAGFYGYTF.

This clonotype was recorded a few times. The rearrangement joins TRBV7-8 to TRBJ2-2; D not resolved. CDR3 length: 15 amino acids. Germline lookup yields CDR1 SGHVS and CDR2 FQNEAQ. Trimming left V 2 bases short and J 4 bases short, with 11 bases between. The CDR3 nucleotides are TGTGCCAGCAGCTTAAGCAGTGGAGTCACCGGGGAGCTGTTTTTT. Protein: CASSLSSGVTGELFF.

Here the CDR3 reads CASSYSMRGGYTDTQYF. The CDR3 DNA reads as TGTGCCAGCAGTTACTCGATGCGGGGGGGCTACACAGATACGCAGTATTTT. The chain is built from TRBV6-5 and TRBJ2-3; 9 positions match TRBD2. The ends lost 0 bases at V and 2 bases at J; junction bases unmatched: 6. CDR1 is MNHEY, CDR2 SVGAGI, per germline. This CDR3 has 17 amino acids.

This clonotype was seen only a few times. This chain joins TRBV20-1 and TRBJ1-1; no clear D gene. Trimming took 3 bases from V and 1 from J, leaving 18 bases between them. Per the germline V gene, CDR1 is DFQATT and CDR2 is SNEGSKA (reference sequence). CDR3 size: 16 residues. CDR3 protein: CSASRIGAVGNTEAFF. The DNA for the CDR3 is TGCAGTGCTAGTCGTATCGGAGCAGTCGGGAACACTGAAGCTTTCTTT.

The gene calls are TRBV4-3 and TRBJ2-4; possibly TRBD2 for D (5 bases). Germline CDR1 and CDR2: LGHNA and YSLEER. The CDR3 sequence is 14 residues long. V gave up 4 bases and J gave up 4 bases, with 11 bases separating them. CDR3 protein: CASSPGILKNIQYF. For the CDR3, the DNA is TGCGCCAGCAGCCCCGGGATACTTAAAAACATTCAGTACTTC.

This chain joins TRBV20-1 and TRBJ2-1, with D perhaps assigned TRBD1 or TRBD2 (5 bases each). The CDR3 runs to 17 residues. V lost 6 bases to trimming and J lost 4 bases, with 25 bases between them. The germline CDR1 and CDR2 sequences are DFQATT and SNEGSKA (reference sequence). The CDR3 sequence is CSALPYRDPNAYNEQFF. The CDR3 DNA sequence: TGCAGTGCCCTTCCCTACCGGGACCCCAATGCGTACAATGAGCAGTTCTTC.

This clonotype was seen only a few times. The genes are TRBV12-3 or TRBV12-4 and TRBJ1-6; TRBD1 might be the D (5 bases). V lost 6 bases and J 9 bases, leaving 15 bases between the germline ends. The CDR3 has 14 amino acids. The CDR3: CASRAGGGGSPLHF. DNA of the CDR3: TGTGCCAGCAGAGCGGGGGGGGGAGGTTCACCCCTCCACTTT.

V gene TRBV6-2 or TRBV6-3 combines with J gene TRBJ1-2; 8 bases are shared with TRBD1. The CDR3 totals 17 residues. J lost 4 bases, V lost 8 bases, and 18 bases had no gene match. Germline CDR1 MNHEY, CDR2 SVGEGT. The CDR3 region has the DNA TGTGCCAGCTCAATACGGACCGGCAGGGGGCGAGGCTATGGCTACACCTTC. It encodes CASSIRTGRGRGYGYTF.